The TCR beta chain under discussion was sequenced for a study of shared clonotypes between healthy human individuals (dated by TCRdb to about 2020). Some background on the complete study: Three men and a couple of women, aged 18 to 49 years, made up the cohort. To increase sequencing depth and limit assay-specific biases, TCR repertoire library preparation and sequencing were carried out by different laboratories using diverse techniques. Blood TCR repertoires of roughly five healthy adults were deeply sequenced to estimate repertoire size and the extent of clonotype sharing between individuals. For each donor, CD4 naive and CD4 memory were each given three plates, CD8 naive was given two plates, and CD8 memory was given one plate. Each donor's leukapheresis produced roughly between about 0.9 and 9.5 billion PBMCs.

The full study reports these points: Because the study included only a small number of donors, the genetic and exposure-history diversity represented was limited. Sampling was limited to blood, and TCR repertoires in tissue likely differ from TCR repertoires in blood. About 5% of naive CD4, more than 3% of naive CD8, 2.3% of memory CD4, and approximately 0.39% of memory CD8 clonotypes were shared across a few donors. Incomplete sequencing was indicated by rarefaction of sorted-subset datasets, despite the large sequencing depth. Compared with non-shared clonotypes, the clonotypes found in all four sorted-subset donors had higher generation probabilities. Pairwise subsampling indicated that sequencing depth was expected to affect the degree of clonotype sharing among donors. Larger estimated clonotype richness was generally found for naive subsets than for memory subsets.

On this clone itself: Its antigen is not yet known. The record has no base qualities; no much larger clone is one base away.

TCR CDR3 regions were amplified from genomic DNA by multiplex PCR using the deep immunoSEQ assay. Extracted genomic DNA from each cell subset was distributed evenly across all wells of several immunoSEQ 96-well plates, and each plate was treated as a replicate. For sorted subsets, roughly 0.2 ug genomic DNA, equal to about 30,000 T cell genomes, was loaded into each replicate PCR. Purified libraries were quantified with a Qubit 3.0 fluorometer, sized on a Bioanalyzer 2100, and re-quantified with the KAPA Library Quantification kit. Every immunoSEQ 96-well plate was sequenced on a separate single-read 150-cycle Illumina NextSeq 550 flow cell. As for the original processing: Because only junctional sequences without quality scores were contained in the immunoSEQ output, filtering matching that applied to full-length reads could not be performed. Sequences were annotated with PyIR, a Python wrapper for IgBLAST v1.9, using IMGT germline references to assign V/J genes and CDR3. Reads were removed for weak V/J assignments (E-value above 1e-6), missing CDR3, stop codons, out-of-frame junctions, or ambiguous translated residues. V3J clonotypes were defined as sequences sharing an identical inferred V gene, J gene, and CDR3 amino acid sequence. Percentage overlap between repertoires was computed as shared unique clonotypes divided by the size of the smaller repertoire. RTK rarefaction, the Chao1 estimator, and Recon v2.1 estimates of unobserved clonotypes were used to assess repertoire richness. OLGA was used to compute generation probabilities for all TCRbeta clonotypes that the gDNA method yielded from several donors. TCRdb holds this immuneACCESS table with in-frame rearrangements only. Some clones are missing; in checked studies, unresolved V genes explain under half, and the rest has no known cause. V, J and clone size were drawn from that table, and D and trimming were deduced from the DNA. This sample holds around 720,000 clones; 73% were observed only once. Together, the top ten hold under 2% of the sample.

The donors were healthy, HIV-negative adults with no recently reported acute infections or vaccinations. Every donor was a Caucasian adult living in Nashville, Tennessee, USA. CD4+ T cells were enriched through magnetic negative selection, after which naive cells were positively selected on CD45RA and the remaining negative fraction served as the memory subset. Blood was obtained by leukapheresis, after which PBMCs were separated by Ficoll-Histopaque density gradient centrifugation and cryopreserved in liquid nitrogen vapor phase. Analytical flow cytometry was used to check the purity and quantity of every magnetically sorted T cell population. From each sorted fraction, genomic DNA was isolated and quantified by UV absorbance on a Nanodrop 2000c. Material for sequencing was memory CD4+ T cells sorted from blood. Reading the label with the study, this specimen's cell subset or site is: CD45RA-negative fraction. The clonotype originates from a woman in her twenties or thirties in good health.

The nucleotide sequence is given as TGTGCCAGCAGCTTGACTAGCGGGGGAGAAACCTACGAGCAGTACTTC. Translated, this gives CASSLTSGGETYEQYF. The V gene is TRBV11-1 and the J gene is TRBJ2-7, with TRBD2 matching 12 junction bases. Taken from the germline V gene (reference sequence), the CDR1 and CDR2 loops are SGHAT and FQDESV. Trimming leaves V shorter by 3 bases and J shorter by 2 bases, with the junction holding 5 bases beyond the gene matches. Taken from cysteine to phenylalanine, the CDR3 has 16 residues. Just CDR3 DNA is preserved here, 48 bases in frame from base 1. Reference TRBV11-1 and TRBJ2-7 genes cover what lies past the CDR3, so the full variable domain is EAEVAQSPRYKITEKSQAVAFWCDPISGHATLYWYRQILGQGPELLVQFQDESVVDDSQLPKDRFSAERLKGVDSTLKIQPAELGDSAMYLCASSLTSGGETYEQYFGPGTRLTVT.